This TCR beta chain was documented in a study of vaccination and CD4 T cells after COVID-19. Trimming shortened V by 4 bases and J by 9 bases, and 14 bases separated the two germline ends. Germline CDR1 and CDR2: SGHNT and YYREEE (reference sequence). The CDR3 is made up of 13 amino acids. Sequence data for DNA of cultured CD4+ T cells were generated by the Oncomine TCR Beta short-read assay. TCRdb re-called the PCR reads with MiXCR, one entry per CDR3 protein. The repertoire holds almost 20,000 distinct CDR3 sequences, with around 43% as singletons. About this clonotype itself: The antigen remains undetermined.

This sample's treatment: roughly 10-day PBMC culture with coronavirus spike peptide pools or control peptides (ViraFEST assay). Study findings and constraints: The median number of SARS-CoV-2-reactive clonotypes increased from around 20 to 38, a change that did not reach significance. Within convalescent individuals, 304 out of 307 vaccine-specific clones proved to be spike mono-reactive.

This receptor was taken from a human donor who had recovered from COVID-19. The material was CD4+ T cells from blood, cultured in vitro, obtained before SARS-CoV-2 vaccination. The V gene is TRBV5-4, the J gene TRBJ2-1, with D perhaps TRBD2 (6 bases). In DNA form, the CDR3 reads TGTGCCAGCAGCCGGACTAATGCGGGTGAGCAGTTCTTC. It is translated as CASSRTNAGEQFF. Combining the CDR3 with reference TRBV5-4 and TRBJ2-1 gives the whole variable domain ETGVTQSPTHLIKTRGQQVTLRCSSQSGHNTVSWYQQALGQGPQFIFQYYREEENGRGNFPPRFSGLQFPNYSSELNVNALELDDSALYLCASSRTNAGEQFFGPGTRLTVL.